This T cell receptor (beta chain) was observed in a study of T-cell reconstitution after alpha-beta-depleted transplantation in children. Study-level points and caveats: Hyperexpanded clones declined; after one year, newly produced T cells mostly supplied diversity.

This clonotype was counted between two and nine times. Its target is not known. The germline V gene encodes CDR1 DFQATT and CDR2 SNEGSKA (reference sequence). Trimming stripped 6 bases from V and 2 bases from J, with 6 bases between. CDR3 length: 11 residues. Unique molecular identifiers were incorporated into the prepared TCRbeta library. Each CDR3 protein gets one entry after TCRdb re-called the PCR reads with MiXCR. The table shows more than 200,000 distinct CDR3 sequences, with under 30% occurring only once. This sequence was found in a female patient aged 2-10 years who had a stem cell transplant for congenital amegakaryocytic thrombocytopenia, so the T cells may come from the graft donor. The source material was PBMCs, mostly from graft donor cells, sampled 360 days after TCRalphabeta/CD19-depleted stem cell transplant. This chain links TRBV20-1 with TRBJ2-3; D gene ambiguous. Here the CDR3 DNA reads TGCAGTGCCCCACCCACAGATACGCAGTATTTT. Amino acid sequence: CSAPPTDTQYF.